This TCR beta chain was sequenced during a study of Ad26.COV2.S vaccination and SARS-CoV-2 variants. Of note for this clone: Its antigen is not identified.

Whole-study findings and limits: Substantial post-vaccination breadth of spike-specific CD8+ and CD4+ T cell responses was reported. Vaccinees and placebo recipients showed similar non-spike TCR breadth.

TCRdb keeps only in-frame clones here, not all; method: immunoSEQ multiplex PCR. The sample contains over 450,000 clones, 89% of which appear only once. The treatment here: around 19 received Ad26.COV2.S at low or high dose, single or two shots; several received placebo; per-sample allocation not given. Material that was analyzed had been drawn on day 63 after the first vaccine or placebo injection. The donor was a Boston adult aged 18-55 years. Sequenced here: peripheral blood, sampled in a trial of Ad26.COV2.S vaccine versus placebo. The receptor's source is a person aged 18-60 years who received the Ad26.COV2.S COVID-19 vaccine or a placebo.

The CDR3 DNA is TGTGCCAGCTCATCACAGGGCGGGCACAATGAGCAGTTCTTC. This encodes CASSSQGGHNEQFF. The chain employs TRBV18 and TRBJ2-1; D might be TRBD1 (6 bases). Germline loops: CDR1 KGHSH, CDR2 LQKENI. Trimming removed 5 bases from V and 5 bases from J, with 13 bases in between. CDR3 size: 14 residues.